What follows are 8 T cell receptor beta chains derived from one specimen sequenced in a study of blood T cells in healthy people across ages. With a J-beta primer mix and a sample-barcoded 5' primer, a second PCR ran roughly 6 to 11 cycles. Each CDR3 protein is one row after TCRdb ran MiXCR on the 5' RACE reads. This table has 800,000 to 950,000 distinct CDR3 sequences, around 46% appearing once. Material: blood. Receptor source: a young man in good health.

Only a few counts were recorded for this clonotype. One junction end disagrees with the germline gene, perhaps due to a read error. This chain uses TRBV29-1 with TRBJ1-1; TRBD1 matches 7 bases. The germline CDR1 and CDR2 sequences are SQVTM and ANQGSEA. The CDR3 has 12 residues. The CDR3 nucleotides read TGCAGCGCATTCAGGGGGGACACTGGAGCTTTCTTT. Encoded protein: CSAFRGDTGAFF.

This sequence joins TRBV28 and TRBJ1-4; perhaps TRBD1 as D (5 bases). The germline gives CDR1 MDHEN, CDR2 SYDVKM. This CDR3 is 14 amino acids long. Trimming stripped 6 bases from V and 7 bases from J, with 15 bases between. CDR3 in amino acids: CASSLQLRGEKLFF. In DNA form, the CDR3 reads TGTGCCAGCAGCTTACAGTTAAGGGGTGAAAAACTGTTTTTT.

The J gene is TRBJ2-7, the V gene TRBV6-2 or TRBV6-3; possible D gene TRBD1, 6 bases. CDR1 and CDR2 (germline): MNHEY, SVGEGT. The CDR3 extends over 15 amino acids. With 5 bases removed from V and 0 bases from J, the gap between germline ends came to 14 bases. The CDR3 sequence: CASSTGTVGSYEQYF. The CDR3 coding sequence is TGTGCCAGCAGTACAGGGACCGTTGGCTCCTACGAGCAGTACTTC.

This chain joins TRBV2 and TRBJ1-6; tentatively, D is TRBD1 (6 bases). This CDR3 spans 14 amino acids. Germline-derived CDR1 and CDR2 are SNHLY and FYNNEI. Trimming pared 2 bases from V and 9 bases from J, leaving 11 bases between. As DNA, the CDR3 is TGTGCCAGCAGTGAAATGGGGGCTAGTTCACCCCTCCACTTT. It is translated as CASSEMGASSPLHF.

The chain employs TRBV12-3 or TRBV12-4 and TRBJ1-2; 7 nucleotides align to TRBD1. With 4 bases clipped from V and 8 bases from J, the junction kept 7 bases outside the gene matches. The CDR3 is made up of 13 amino acids. CDR3 protein: CASSCGDSQGYTF. Here the CDR3 DNA reads TGTGCCAGCAGTTGCGGGGACAGCCAAGGCTACACCTTC.

This clonotype was picked up a small number of times. The chain is built from TRBV9 and TRBJ2-1, with 7 bases matching TRBD2. This CDR3 is built from 14 residues. Germline lookup yields CDR1 SGDLS and CDR2 YYNGEE. After removal of 0 bases from V and 11 bases from J, the junction contained 8 bases not matched to a gene. Here the CDR3 DNA reads TGTGCCAGCAGCGTAGTCGAGGAGGGACTACAGCAGTTCTTC. Translating it yields CASSVVEEGLQQFF. Combining the CDR3 with reference TRBV9 and TRBJ2-1 gives the whole variable domain DSGVTQTPKHLITATGQRVTLRCSPRSGDLSVYWYQQSLDQGLQFLIQYYNGEERAKGNILERFSAQQFPDLHSELNLSSLELGDSALYFCASSVVEEGLQQFFGPGTRLTVL.

J is TRBJ2-3 and V is TRBV12-3 or TRBV12-4, with unresolved D. The V end was cut by 7 bases, the J end by 3 bases, with 17 bases between. CDR3 length: 15 residues. DNA of the CDR3: TGTGCCAGCAACCCCGGCAGAGCGAGAACAGATACGCAGTATTTT. Amino acids: CASNPGRARTDTQYF.

The rearrangement joins TRBV5-1 to TRBJ2-1; a weak D match, TRBD2 (5 bases). The germline V and J ends were trimmed by 3 bases and 10 bases, with 11 bases remaining between them. The CDR3 runs 12 residues. Germline loops: CDR1 SGHRS, CDR2 YFSETQ. Written as DNA, the CDR3 is TGCGCCAGCAGCTGGGGTAGCGACGAGCAGTTCTTC. It translates to CASSWGSDEQFF.